This T cell receptor (beta chain) is drawn from a study of T cells in Graves' hyperthyroidism and ophthalmopathy. This clonotype was detected many times. Antigen unknown. Lactation, pregnancy, other autoimmune disease or uncontrolled infection excluded patients. Study results and caveats: Most clonotypes that expanded in the thyroid above 0.001 also showed up in blood.

Amplified TCR beta CDR3 regions derived from RNA transcripts. The HTBI primer set drove a first-round RT-PCR of the TCR CDR3. A single record per CDR3 protein comes from TCRdb applying MiXCR to the multiplex PCR reads. This table holds a few hundred thousand distinct CDR3 sequences, around 13% found once. With V trimmed by 8 bases and J by 1 base, 6 bases remained unmatched. Germline V gives CDR1 SNHLY, CDR2 FYNNEI. This CDR3 spans 15 amino acids. Sequencing used blood. The TCR comes from a woman between 35 and 50 years old with Graves' ophthalmopathy. The chain couples TRBV2 to TRBJ2-2; TRBD2 agrees at 8 bases. The DNA for the CDR3 is TGTGCCAGCGGCCCCGGGACTAGGAACACCGGGGAGCTGTTTTTT. This encodes CASGPGTRNTGELFF.